This T cell receptor beta chain appears in the sequencing data of a study of blood T cell repertoires in COVID-19. Looking at the study overall: Donors in the United States, Italy and Spain gave samples during acute or convalescent COVID-19. Nucleic acid was either cDNA or gDNA, and it came from T cells, B-cell-depleted T cells, or PBMCs.

Categorization into cohorts depended on clinical history that participants reported. As originally analysed: Amplification of reference gene primers was used by the study to estimate nucleated cell counts. Here immunoSEQ multiplex PCR was the method, and the copy in TCRdb shows in-frame clones only, minus some. D and trimming come from the DNA, and the V and J calls and clone size come from that table. This sample has under 300,000 clones, with about nine tenths found just once. Per the germline V gene, CDR1 is MNHEY and CDR2 is SMNVEV (reference sequence). V was shortened by 0 bases and J by 4 bases, with 6 bases between the two germline ends. This CDR3 is 13 amino acids long. On this clone itself: Other DNA sequences in the sample encode the same CDR3.

The sample was PBMCs or T cells enriched from blood (not recorded which). The TCR originated in a woman in her thirties or forties with acute COVID-19. This chain connects TRBV27 to TRBJ1-1; weak D call: TRBD1 (5 bases). The CDR3 reads CASSLSGGTEAFF. The CDR3 bases are TGTGCCAGCAGTTTATCGGGGGGCACTGAAGCTTTCTTT.